The 25 T cell receptor beta chains below all came from one sample that was sequenced in a study of T cell clones after liver transplantation. Using immunoSEQ multiplex PCR, the repertoire was profiled, and TCRdb retains in-frame clones only, with some absent. This sample yields about 75,000 clones, of which approximately 81% are seen a single time; under 2.5% belongs to the top ten. The input for sequencing was CD4+ T cells from blood, taken 48 months after liver transplant. These receptors originate from a human patient who received a liver transplant. Some T cells here may be from the graft donor.

V gene TRBV28 combines with J gene TRBJ1-4; D is perhaps TRBD1 (6 bases). The CDR3 contains 17 residues. Looked up from germline, CDR1 is MDHEN and CDR2 is SYDVKM. V lost 5 bases, J lost 5 bases, and 21 bases lay in between. The CDR3 coding sequence is TGTGCCAGCAGTCCGGGGGGCCGAGGCCTTACCAATGAAAAACTGTTTTTT. Amino acids: CASSPGGRGLTNEKLFF.

The CDR3 bases are TGTGCCAGCAGAAACAGGGGGGACACTGAAGCTTTCTTT. Encoded protein: CASRNRGDTEAFF. The chain has TRBV6-6 and TRBJ1-1; TRBD1 matches 8 bases. Germline V gene sequence: CDR1 MNHNY, CDR2 SVGAGI (reference sequence). V shed 6 bases and J 3 bases; nucleotides not matched to a gene: 3. The CDR3 extends over 13 amino acids.

J is TRBJ1-1 and V is TRBV6-4, with D possibly TRBD1 on 6 matching bases. The CDR3 is made up of 13 amino acids. The ends were cut back, 5 bases at V and 2 bases at J, with 9 bases in the middle. Germline CDR1 reads MRHNA; CDR2 reads SNTAGT. CDR3 bases: TGTGCCAGCAGTCAACAGGGTAACACTGAAGCTTTCTTT. Protein sequence: CASSQQGNTEAFF.

The chain has TRBV5-5 and TRBJ2-7; no reliable D call. This CDR3 has 15 residues. V was cut by 0 bases and J by 3 bases, with 13 bases left in between. Germline V CDR1 and CDR2: SGHKS, YYEKEE (reference sequence). The CDR3 region is CASSLAGVDLYEQYF. The CDR3 DNA is TGTGCCAGCAGCTTGGCAGGAGTGGACCTCTACGAGCAGTACTTC.

The chain has TRBV9 and TRBJ1-4; 7 nucleotides align to TRBD1. The V segment lost 0 bases and the J segment 6 bases; nucleotides outside the gene matches: 5. The germline V gene has CDR1 SGDLS and CDR2 YYNGEE. CDR3 length: 15 residues. CDR3 sequence (DNA): TGTGCCAGCAGCGTAGCTACAGGGGCTTATGAAAAACTGTTTTTT. Translation gives CASSVATGAYEKLFF. The whole variable domain, remainder taken from reference TRBV9 and TRBJ1-4, is DSGVTQTPKHLITATGQRVTLRCSPRSGDLSVYWYQQSLDQGLQFLIQYYNGEERAKGNILERFSAQQFPDLHSELNLSSLELGDSALYFCASSVATGAYEKLFFGSGTQLSVL.

The V and J genes are TRBV29-1 and TRBJ1-1, with D possibly being TRBD1 (5 bases). The germline V gene encodes CDR1 SQVTM and CDR2 ANQGSEA. The ends were cut back, 4 bases at V and 5 bases at J, with 11 bases in the middle. This CDR3 has 12 residues. The CDR3 DNA sequence: TGCAGCGTTGTAAGGGGTCGTACTGAAGCTTTCTTT. Protein sequence: CSVVRGRTEAFF.

By share, this clone counts as medium-sized (0.01 to 0.1%). The chain recombines TRBV27 with TRBJ1-5; TRBD1 might be the D (6 bases). Trimming cost V 2 bases and J 4 bases, with 18 bases left between them. The CDR3 runs 17 residues. From germline, CDR1 is MNHEY and CDR2 SMNVEV (reference sequence). The CDR3: CASSLRLNAGANQPQHF. The DNA of the CDR3 is TGTGCCAGCAGTTTAAGGCTCAACGCAGGGGCTAATCAGCCCCAGCATTTT.

The chain links TRBV29-1 to TRBJ2-3, with D maybe TRBD2 (5 bases). Germline V gene sequence: CDR1 SQVTM, CDR2 ANQGSEA. With 3 bases removed from V and 3 bases from J, the gap between germline ends came to 19 bases. The CDR3 loop spans 16 amino acids. The CDR3 bases are TGCAGCGTTGACCCCACGAGGAGCGGACTTACAGATACGCAGTATTTT. It specifies CSVDPTRSGLTDTQYF.

The chain is built from TRBV7-2 and TRBJ2-3; D is perhaps TRBD2 (5 bases). Germline CDR1 reads SGHTA; CDR2 reads FQGNSA. Trimming cost V 4 bases and J 2 bases, with 19 bases left between them. The CDR3 covers 17 residues. The CDR3 region is CASSSEGSEKYTDTQYF. The CDR3 bases are TGTGCCAGCAGCTCTGAGGGTAGCGAGAAGTACACAGATACGCAGTATTTT.

CDR3 in amino acids: CASSSDRENEKLFF. The CDR3 DNA reads TGTGCCAGCAGCTCGGACAGGGAGAATGAAAAACTGTTTTTT. The chain employs TRBV5-6 and TRBJ1-4; TRBD1 matches at 8 bases. The CDR3 is 14 residues long. The V segment lost 3 bases and the J segment 5 bases; nucleotides outside the gene matches: 3. Germline assignment: CDR1 SGHDT and CDR2 YYEEEE.

In DNA, the CDR3 is TGTGCCAGCAGCCTGCGGGGGGGCTTCGATACGCAGTATTTT. Amino acids: CASSLRGGFDTQYF. The chain uses TRBV14 and TRBJ2-3; 9 bases line up with TRBD2. Germline loops: CDR1 SGHDN, CDR2 FVKESK. CDR3 length equals 14 residues. V lost 4 bases to trimming and J lost 6 bases; unmatched junction nucleotides: 5.

V usage is TRBV6-5 and J usage is TRBJ1-1; 8 positions match TRBD1. J lost 4 bases, V lost 6 bases, and 4 bases had no gene match. Germline V gene lookup returns CDR1 MNHEY and CDR2 SVGAGI. The CDR3 totals 13 residues. CDR3 protein: CASREDRGTEAFF. The CDR3 region has the DNA TGTGCCAGCAGGGAAGACAGGGGCACTGAAGCTTTCTTT.

This chain joins TRBV29-1 and TRBJ1-2; D gene uncertain. CDR1 SQVTM and CDR2 ANQGSEA come from the germline V gene. The CDR3 loop spans 10 amino acids. V lost 4 bases and J lost 8, with 8 bases in between. The DNA of the CDR3 is TGCAGCGTTGGCCCCTCCGGCTACACCTTC. Its protein product is CSVGPSGYTF. The whole variable domain, remainder taken from reference TRBV29-1 and TRBJ1-2, is SAVISQKPSRDICQRGTSLTIQCQVDSQVTMMFWYRQQPGQSLTLIATANQGSEATYESGFVIDKFPISRPNLTFSTLTVSNMSPEDSSIYLCSVGPSGYTFGSGTRLTVV.

A single count supports this clone. The V gene is TRBV25-1, the J gene TRBJ2-2; either TRBD1 or TRBD2 may supply D (5 bases each). The V gene lost 10 bases and the J gene lost 0 bases, with 12 bases spanning the gap. CDR1 and CDR2 (germline): MGHDK, SYGVNS. This CDR3 spans 14 amino acids. DNA of the CDR3: TGTGCCAAGTTGGGACGGACGAACACCGGGGAGCTGTTTTTT. Translating gives CAKLGRTNTGELFF.

The gene calls are TRBV28 and TRBJ2-6, with unresolved D. V lost 3 bases and J 4 bases, leaving 10 bases between the germline ends. The germline gives CDR1 MDHEN, CDR2 SYDVKM. This CDR3 contains 15 residues. The CDR3 spells CASSFRLGGANVLTF. The DNA of the CDR3 is TGTGCCAGCAGTTTCCGCCTCGGCGGGGCCAACGTCCTGACTTTC.

This rearrangement joins TRBV20-1 to TRBJ2-7; D remains unclear. CDR3 length: 11 amino acids. CDR1 and CDR2 (germline): DFQATT, SNEGSKA (reference sequence). V lost 6 bases and J 2 bases, leaving 8 bases between the germline ends. CDR3 residues: CSAFSTYEQYF. In DNA form, the CDR3 reads TGCAGTGCGTTCAGTACCTACGAGCAGTACTTC.

The chain carries TRBV7-2 and TRBJ1-4; D not certain. Trimming cost V 1 base and J 4 bases, with 7 bases left between them. CDR1 is SGHTA and CDR2 is FQGNSA in the germline V gene. The CDR3 runs 14 residues. This CDR3 reads CASSLGSGNEKLFF. CDR3 coding DNA: TGTGCCAGCAGCTTAGGTTCCGGTAATGAAAAACTGTTTTTT. Variable domain in full (rest from reference TRBV7-2 and TRBJ1-4): GAGVSQSPSNKVTEKGKDVELRCDPISGHTALYWYRQSLGQGLEFLIYFQGNSAPDKSGLPSDRFSAERTGGSVSTLTIQRTQQEDSAVYLCASSLGSGNEKLFFGSGTQLSVL.

The chain couples TRBV18 to TRBJ2-2; 8 bases align to TRBD2. This CDR3 region has 17 residues. Germline lookup yields CDR1 KGHSH and CDR2 LQKENI. The V segment lost 2 bases and the J segment 1 base; nucleotides outside the gene matches: 6. The CDR3, as DNA: TGTGCCAGCTCACCAACCCGGAGCGGGGGGAACACCGGGGAGCTGTTTTTT. Protein sequence: CASSPTRSGGNTGELFF. Looking up the rest from reference TRBV18 and TRBJ2-2 gives the full variable domain: NAGVMQNPRHLVRRRGQEARLRCSPMKGHSHVYWYRQLPEEGLKFMVYLQKENIIDESGMPKERFSAEFPKEGPSILRIQQVVRGDSAAYFCASSPTRSGGNTGELFFGEGSRLTVL.

The chain is built from TRBV18 and TRBJ2-7, with 13 nucleotides matching TRBD2. The germline V gene has CDR1 KGHSH and CDR2 LQKENI. The CDR3 is 16 amino acids. The J segment lost 6 bases and the V segment lost 3 bases, leaving 8 bases of the junction unmatched. CDR3 nucleotides: TGTGCCAGCTCACCGGCTCCGGGACTAGCGGGACTCGAGCAGTACTTC. It yields the protein CASSPAPGLAGLEQYF. Full variable domain (remainder filled in from reference TRBV18 and TRBJ2-7): NAGVMQNPRHLVRRRGQEARLRCSPMKGHSHVYWYRQLPEEGLKFMVYLQKENIIDESGMPKERFSAEFPKEGPSILRIQQVVRGDSAAYFCASSPAPGLAGLEQYFGPGTRLTVT.

The chain uses TRBV6-4 and TRBJ2-3; either TRBD1 or TRBD2 may fit D (6 bases each). The V gene's germline CDR1 is MRHNA and CDR2 SNTAGT. Trimming left V 0 bases short and J 0 bases short, with 10 bases between. There are 16 residues in the CDR3. In nucleotides, the CDR3 is TGTGCCAGCAGTGACTCTTGGGGGGCGAGCACAGATACGCAGTATTTT. Amino acid sequence: CASSDSWGASTDTQYF.

The rearrangement uses TRBV9 and TRBJ1-6, with D possibly matching TRBD1 (5 bases). CDR3 length: 17 residues. CDR1 and CDR2 from the germline V gene are SGDLS and YYNGEE. Trimming shortened V by 2 bases and J by 1 base, and 13 bases separated the two germline ends. CDR3 sequence reads: CASSVSGDGSYNSPLHF. In nucleotides, the CDR3 is TGTGCCAGCAGCGTCTCGGGGGACGGATCCTATAATTCACCCCTCCACTTT.

V usage is TRBV4-3 and J usage is TRBJ2-5; D tentatively reads TRBD1 or TRBD2 (7 bases each). The CDR3 runs to 15 residues. The V gene's germline CDR1 is LGHNA and CDR2 YSLEER. The V end lost 4 bases, the J end lost 11 bases, and 23 bases lay between the germline ends. The CDR3, as DNA: TGCGCCAGCAGCCTGGGAATAGCGGGTCAGGGGGGTCAGTACTTC. Its protein is CASSLGIAGQGGQYF.

The chain links TRBV9 to TRBJ2-2; the match to TRBD1 covers 8 bases. The germline CDR1 and CDR2 sequences are SGDLS and YYNGEE. Trimming cost V 5 bases and J 4 bases; bases outside gene matches: 7. The CDR3 totals 15 residues. CDR3 loop: CASSSGDRITGELFF. For the CDR3, the DNA is TGTGCCAGCAGTTCCGGGGACAGGATCACCGGGGAGCTGTTTTTT.

This clone was found a few times. The chain has TRBV18 and TRBJ1-1; no clear D gene. CDR3 size: 14 residues. Between the trimmed V and J ends, which lost 2 bases and 4 bases, there was a span of 11 bases. In germline, CDR1 is KGHSH, CDR2 LQKENI. CDR3 region: CASSPVDGGTEAFF. The CDR3 nucleotides read TGTGCCAGCTCACCAGTTGATGGCGGCACTGAAGCTTTCTTT. The full variable domain, completed using reference TRBV18 and TRBJ1-1, is NAGVMQNPRHLVRRRGQEARLRCSPMKGHSHVYWYRQLPEEGLKFMVYLQKENIIDESGMPKERFSAEFPKEGPSILRIQQVVRGDSAAYFCASSPVDGGTEAFFGQGTRLTVV.

The V and J genes are TRBV18 and TRBJ2-7; D gene ambiguous. With 1 base removed from V and 0 bases from J, the gap between germline ends came to 7 bases. The CDR3 runs 14 residues. CDR1 and CDR2 (germline): KGHSH, LQKENI. The CDR3 sequence is CASSPLSGSYEQYF. CDR3 DNA sequence: TGTGCCAGCTCACCACTTTCGGGCTCCTACGAGCAGTACTTC.